These 9 T cell receptor beta chains came from one sample sequenced in a study of neoadjuvant anti-PD-1 for oral cavity cancer. Generated by immunoSEQ multiplex PCR, the TCRdb table keeps only in-frame clones and is missing some. The sample records about 81,000 clones, about 80% being singletons. Sample: PBMCs, taken before nivolumab (anti-PD-1) treatment. The receptors were gathered from a person aged 40 to 85 with oral cavity squamous cell carcinoma.

The V gene is TRBV5-4, the J gene TRBJ2-1; 8 nucleotides agree with TRBD1. V was pared by 1 base and J by 7 bases, with 1 base of the junction left unmatched. This CDR3 is 13 amino acids long. Looked up from germline, CDR1 is SGHNT and CDR2 is YYREEE (reference sequence). The CDR3 sequence: CASSLTGGNEQFF. CDR3 nucleotides: TGTGCCAGCAGCTTGACAGGGGGGAATGAGCAGTTCTTC.

This chain uses TRBV29-1 with TRBJ2-5; D remains ambiguous. The CDR3 contains 14 residues. Germline V gene data show CDR1 as SQVTM and CDR2 as ANQGSEA. Trimming shortened V by 0 bases and J by 1 base, and 9 bases separated the two germline ends. CDR3 loop: CSVEDPFSQETQYF. The CDR3, as DNA: TGCAGCGTTGAAGATCCGTTCTCCCAAGAGACCCAGTACTTC.

The CDR3 nucleotides read TGTGCCAGCAGTGACAGGGACACCGGGGAGCTGTTTTTT. It encodes CASSDRDTGELFF. The rearrangement uses TRBV6-4 and TRBJ2-2; no clear D gene. Germline V gives CDR1 MRHNA, CDR2 SNTAGT. V was cut by 2 bases and J by 3 bases, with 4 bases left in between. The CDR3 length is 13 residues.

The genes are TRBV10-3 and TRBJ1-5; D is unclear. CDR3 size: 13 residues. Germline V lookup: CDR1 ENHRY, CDR2 SYGVKD. V was pared by 2 bases and J by 0 bases, with 2 bases between. The CDR3 spells CAISENSNQPQHF. In nucleotides, the CDR3 is TGTGCCATCAGTGAGAATAGCAATCAGCCCCAGCATTTT.

V is TRBV6-4 and J is TRBJ2-1; no definite D call. The V and J ends lost 5 bases and 1 base respectively, with 6 bases between them. The CDR3 has 13 residues. Germline loops: CDR1 MRHNA, CDR2 SNTAGT. The DNA for the CDR3 is TGTGCCAGCAGTTCGGCTTCCTACAATGAGCAGTTCTTC. Its translation is CASSSASYNEQFF.

The chain links TRBV11-3 to TRBJ2-1; TRBD1 aligns across 9 bases. The germline V gene encodes CDR1 SGHNT and CDR2 YENEEA. The CDR3 is made up of 15 amino acids. With 5 bases clipped from V and 2 bases from J, the junction kept 4 bases outside the gene matches. Here the CDR3 DNA reads TGTGCCAGCAGCGCACGACAGGGGGCCTACAATGAGCAGTTCTTC. It specifies CASSARQGAYNEQFF.

This chain joins TRBV5-8 and TRBJ2-7, with TRBD1 identical over 7 bases. The germline CDR1 and CDR2 sequences are SGHTS and YDEGEE. With 4 bases clipped from V and 1 base from J, the junction kept 2 bases outside the gene matches. This CDR3 has 13 amino acids. Here the CDR3 reads CASSVTGSYEQYF. The CDR3 region has the DNA TGTGCCAGCAGCGTGACAGGGTCCTACGAGCAGTACTTC. The whole variable domain, remainder taken from reference TRBV5-8 and TRBJ2-7, is EAGVTQSPTHLIKTRGQQATLRCSPISGHTSVYWYQQALGLGLQFLLWYDEGEERNRGNFPPRFSGRQFPNYSSELNVNALELEDSALYLCASSVTGSYEQYFGPGTRLTVT.

The chain uses TRBV7-3 and TRBJ2-3; D possibly uses TRBD1 or TRBD2 (5 bases each). CDR3 size: 12 residues. V was pared by 2 bases and J by 11 bases, with 11 bases between. Germline CDR1 and CDR2: SGHTA and FQGTGA. CDR3 sequence: CASSLEGQRQYF. In DNA, the CDR3 is TGTGCCAGCAGCTTAGAGGGGCAAAGGCAGTATTTT.

This chain joins TRBV6-5 and TRBJ2-7; 7 bases map to TRBD1. The CDR3 is made up of 15 amino acids. Germline V gene data show CDR1 as MNHEY and CDR2 as SVGAGI. Trimming cost V 5 bases and J 0 bases; bases outside gene matches: 7. The CDR3 spells CASSKTTGHSYEQYF. The CDR3 DNA sequence: TGTGCCAGCAGTAAGACGACAGGGCACTCCTACGAGCAGTACTTC.